This entry lists 27 T cell receptor beta chains sequenced from one sample in a study of blood T cell repertoires in COVID-19. Sequencing was performed with immunoSEQ multiplex PCR; in TCRdb, only in-frame clones are kept and a portion is missing. The profile shows some 130,000 clones, about 77% of them singletons. Sample: peripheral blood. These receptors came from an elderly man with acute or convalescent COVID-19.

This clone was seen a handful of times. The V call is TRBV10-2, the J call TRBJ2-7; D gene uncertain. Germline V gene lookup returns CDR1 WSHSY and CDR2 SAAADI. There are 13 residues in the CDR3. The V and J ends lost 0 bases and 6 bases respectively, with 9 bases between them. The CDR3 DNA is TGCGCCAGCAGTGAGTCTCTCTTCCCCGAGCAGTACTTC. Protein sequence: CASSESLFPEQYF.

The chain uses TRBV6-1 and TRBJ1-2, with D unresolved. The CDR3 totals 12 residues. Germline lookup yields CDR1 MNHNS and CDR2 SASEGT. V was clipped by 2 bases and J by 4 bases, with 5 bases between them. The DNA of the CDR3 is TGTGCCAGCAGTGAATACAGCTATGGCTACACCTTC. It yields the protein CASSEYSYGYTF.

The chain couples TRBV19 to TRBJ1-1; TRBD1 aligns across 12 bases. The CDR3 extends over 13 amino acids. Germline CDR1 and CDR2: LNHDA and SQIVND (reference sequence). The junction had 4 bases not matched to a gene; V was cut back by 8 bases and J by 6 bases. CDR3 DNA: TGTGCCAGTTGGGACAGGGGGCCGGCTGAAGCTTTCTTT. It encodes CASWDRGPAEAFF.

The chain couples TRBV6-5 to TRBJ2-7, with D maybe TRBD2 (5 bases). From germline, CDR1 is MNHEY and CDR2 SVGAGI. This CDR3 has 15 amino acids. The V gene lost 6 bases and the J gene lost 2 bases, with 17 bases spanning the gap. The CDR3 loop is CASSQTRGYPYEQYF. CDR3 DNA: TGTGCCAGCAGCCAAACCCGGGGTTACCCCTACGAGCAGTACTTC.

The table lists this clone with a few counts. This chain links TRBV2 with TRBJ2-4; a weak D match, TRBD2 (5 bases). Trimming took 1 base from V and 1 from J, leaving 11 bases between them. CDR1 and CDR2 from the germline V gene are SNHLY and FYNNEI. CDR3 length: 16 amino acids. Here the CDR3 reads CASSEVIRRAKNIQYF. The CDR3 bases are TGTGCCAGCAGTGAAGTTATCCGGAGGGCCAAAAACATTCAGTACTTC. The whole variable domain, remainder taken from reference TRBV2 and TRBJ2-4, is EPEVTQTPSHQVTQMGQEVILRCVPISNHLYFYWYRQILGQKVEFLVSFYNNEISEKSEIFDDQFSVERPDGSNFTLKIRSTKLEDSAMYFCASSEVIRRAKNIQYFGAGTRLSVL.

The rearrangement joins TRBV5-1 to TRBJ2-3; no definite D call. Trimming took 1 base from V and 4 from J, leaving 13 bases between them. The CDR3 extends over 15 amino acids. The germline V gene encodes CDR1 SGHRS and CDR2 YFSETQ. CDR3 nucleotides: TGCGCCAGCAGCTTGATACAGCCGTCCGCAGATACGCAGTATTTT. Its protein product is CASSLIQPSADTQYF.

The chain is built from TRBV5-4 and TRBJ1-2, with 7 nucleotides matching TRBD1. CDR3 length: 16 amino acids. Per germline, CDR1 SGHNT and CDR2 YYREEE (reference sequence). The ends lost 0 bases at V and 4 bases at J; junction bases unmatched: 9. The DNA for the CDR3 is TGTGCCAGCAGCTTGGCCGGAACAGGGGACACCTATGGCTACACCTTC. It encodes CASSLAGTGDTYGYTF.

This rearrangement joins TRBV2 to TRBJ1-5; 10 bases line up with TRBD1. CDR1 and CDR2 from the germline V gene are SNHLY and FYNNEI. V gave up 1 base and J gave up 6 bases; unmatched junction bases: 3. The CDR3 is made up of 15 amino acids. CDR3 in DNA: TGTGCCAGCAGTGAAGGGGGGACAGGGGCTCAGCCCCAGCATTTT. As protein: CASSEGGTGAQPQHF.

This rearrangement joins TRBV23-1 to TRBJ1-2; D gene ambiguous. TRBV23-1 is classed as an ORF, of uncertain function. The CDR3 is 14 amino acids. The ends were cut back, 8 bases at V and 4 bases at J, with 17 bases in the middle. Written as DNA, the CDR3 is TGCGCCAGCCCCCGGCAGGCGCTAGCCTATGGCTACACCTTC. As protein: CASPRQALAYGYTF.

V is TRBV7-2 and J is TRBJ1-6; 7 nucleotides agree with TRBD1. Germline CDR1 and CDR2: SGHTA and FQGNSA. The V segment lost 5 bases and the J segment 6 bases; nucleotides outside the gene matches: 7. This CDR3 has 15 amino acids. The CDR3 is CASSPRGQSNSPLHF. The CDR3 DNA follows: TGTGCCAGCAGCCCAAGGGGGCAAAGTAATTCACCCCTCCACTTT.

The chain couples TRBV2 to TRBJ1-5; D is possibly TRBD1 (5 bases). CDR3 length equals 14 residues. The V and J ends lost 2 bases and 9 bases respectively, with 14 bases between them. Germline assignment: CDR1 SNHLY and CDR2 FYNNEI. The CDR3 is CASSEKTAVGPQHF. The DNA of the CDR3 is TGTGCCAGCAGTGAAAAGACAGCCGTAGGGCCCCAGCATTTT.

The gene calls are TRBV3-1 (or the pseudogene TRBV3-2) and TRBJ1-1; D is unresolved. The CDR3 contains 11 residues. Trimming stripped 5 bases from V and 4 bases from J, with 5 bases between. Germline CDR1 is LGHDT and CDR2 is YNNKEL (reference sequence). DNA for the CDR3: TGTGCCAGCAGCGGGAGCACTGAAGCTTTCTTT. It is translated as CASSGSTEAFF.

This clone was detected only once. V usage is TRBV2 and J usage is TRBJ2-4; no reliable D call. The CDR3 extends over 13 amino acids. Trimming removed 4 bases at V and 6 bases at J, with 10 bases between. Germline V gene data show CDR1 as SNHLY and CDR2 as FYNNEI. The CDR3 here is CASSGQNPNIQYF. The CDR3, as DNA: TGTGCCAGCAGTGGGCAAAACCCAAACATTCAGTACTTC.

The chain has TRBV10-3 and TRBJ2-2, with 7 bases lining up with TRBD1. Germline V gives CDR1 ENHRY, CDR2 SYGVKD. V was pared by 7 bases and J by 4 bases, with 3 bases of the junction left unmatched. This CDR3 contains 13 residues. The CDR3 DNA sequence: TGTGCCATCACGGCAGGGGGCACCGGGGAGCTGTTTTTT. This gives the protein CAITAGGTGELFF.

V is TRBV2 and J is TRBJ1-5; D remains ambiguous. CDR1 SNHLY and CDR2 FYNNEI come from the germline V gene. There are 13 residues in the CDR3. V shed 3 bases and J shed 6 bases, with 9 bases lying between them. CDR3 DNA: TGTGCCAGCAGTGACCGGGATCCTCAGCCCCAGCATTTT. Translated: CASSDRDPQPQHF. Full variable domain (remainder filled in from reference TRBV2 and TRBJ1-5): EPEVTQTPSHQVTQMGQEVILRCVPISNHLYFYWYRQILGQKVEFLVSFYNNEISEKSEIFDDQFSVERPDGSNFTLKIRSTKLEDSAMYFCASSDRDPQPQHFGDGTRLSIL.

This chain uses TRBV6-1 with TRBJ1-1; D uncertain. Looked up from germline, CDR1 is MNHNS and CDR2 is SASEGT. V was clipped by 2 bases and J by 4 bases, with 5 bases between them. The CDR3 is 12 amino acids. The CDR3 DNA is TGTGCCAGCAGTGAAACGGGCACTGAAGCTTTCTTT. Its translation: CASSETGTEAFF.

In its sample, this clone was seen a few times. The chain carries TRBV15 and TRBJ1-1; TRBD1 matches 7 bases. The V segment lost 0 bases and the J segment 8 bases; nucleotides outside the gene matches: 3. The germline V gene has CDR1 LNHNV and CDR2 YYDKDF (reference sequence). The CDR3 has 13 amino acids. The CDR3 DNA reads TGTGCCACCAGCAGAGAATGGGACAGAGAAGCTTTCTTT. Translation: CATSREWDREAFF.

The gene calls are TRBV30 and TRBJ2-1, with 9 nucleotides matching TRBD1. The V and J ends lost 5 bases and 2 bases, in that order; junction bases with no gene match: 16. Germline V gives CDR1 GTSNPN, CDR2 SVGIG (reference sequence). This CDR3 has 18 amino acids. DNA for the CDR3: TGTGCCTGGCAAGGCCCGGGACAGGGTTCAAGGACCTACAATGAGCAGTTCTTC. Its protein product is CAWQGPGQGSRTYNEQFF.

V gene TRBV19 combines with J gene TRBJ1-1, with 7 positions matching TRBD1. The germline V gene has CDR1 LNHDA and CDR2 SQIVND (reference sequence). The CDR3 is 15 residues long. V was clipped by 2 bases and J by 0 bases; unmatched bases: 3. Here the CDR3 DNA reads TGTGCCAGTAGTATAACGACAGGGATGAACACTGAAGCTTTCTTT. Protein sequence: CASSITTGMNTEAFF.

J is TRBJ1-1 and V is TRBV6-5; D unresolved. Trimming took 11 bases from V and 1 from J, leaving 20 bases between them. This CDR3 is built from 15 residues. In germline, CDR1 is MNHEY, CDR2 SVGAGI. CDR3 amino acids: CAARDLGLRNTEAFF. The CDR3 DNA is TGTGCCGCGAGAGATTTAGGACTGAGGAACACTGAAGCTTTCTTT.

The chain combines TRBV5-1 with TRBJ2-7; D is undetermined. V was trimmed by 5 bases and J by 5 bases, leaving 11 bases between them. This CDR3 comprises 12 residues. Germline V lookup: CDR1 SGHRS, CDR2 YFSETQ. DNA of the CDR3: TGCGCCAGCAGTTACACTACCAACGAGCAGTACTTC. As protein: CASSYTTNEQYF.

In its sample, this clone was seen many times. The CDR3 nucleotides read TGTGCCAGCAGTTACGGACTAGCGGGGACCTACGAGCAGTACTTC. Amino acids: CASSYGLAGTYEQYF. The rearrangement links TRBV27 to TRBJ2-7; 12 bases agree with TRBD2. CDR1 and CDR2 from the germline V gene are MNHEY and SMNVEV (reference sequence). Germline trimming cut 4 bases from V and 2 bases from J; bases unmatched to any gene: 3. The CDR3 consists of 15 residues.

The chain is built from TRBV4-1 and TRBJ2-1, with TRBD2 matching over 15 bases. Germline CDR1 reads MGHRA; CDR2 reads YSYEKL. The CDR3 runs 16 residues. Germline trimming cut 1 base from V and 8 bases from J; bases unmatched to any gene: 3. The CDR3 reads CASSQVGLAGGHEQFF. CDR3 bases: TGCGCCAGCAGCCAAGTCGGACTAGCGGGGGGGCATGAGCAGTTCTTC.

The rearrangement uses TRBV5-4 and TRBJ1-2, with 7 positions matching TRBD1. This CDR3 is built from 14 residues. Germline V lookup: CDR1 SGHNT, CDR2 YYREEE (reference sequence). V lost 4 bases, J lost 6 bases, and 9 bases stayed unmatched. The CDR3 here is CASSPWRQGDGYTF. The CDR3 DNA follows: TGTGCCAGCAGCCCGTGGAGACAGGGAGATGGCTACACCTTC.

The J gene is TRBJ2-7, the V gene TRBV5-1; perhaps TRBD2 as D (6 bases). In germline, CDR1 is SGHRS, CDR2 YFSETQ. V lost 5 bases, J lost 5 bases, and 14 bases lay in between. The CDR3 spans 13 residues. CDR3 amino acids: CASRPQGGNEQYF. DNA of the CDR3: TGCGCCAGCAGACCGCAGGGAGGCAACGAGCAGTACTTC. Full variable domain (missing parts from reference TRBV5-1 and TRBJ2-7): KAGVTQTPRYLIKTRGQQVTLSCSPISGHRSVSWYQQTPGQGLQFLFEYFSETQRNKGNFPGRFSGRQFSNSRSEMNVSTLELGDSALYLCASRPQGGNEQYFGPGTRLTVT.

As regards this clone: Other DNA sequences in the same sample also yield this CDR3. The gene calls are TRBV9 and TRBJ2-1; 13 nucleotides line up with TRBD2. The CDR3 covers 15 residues. V trimming: 2 bases; J trimming: 8 bases; junction bases outside the gene matches: 4. In germline, CDR1 is SGDLS, CDR2 YYNGEE. CDR3 residues: CASSVTSGGLDEQFF. CDR3 bases: TGTGCCAGCAGCGTGACTAGCGGGGGGCTCGATGAGCAGTTCTTC.

A few counts support this clone. CDR3 in DNA: TGCGCCAGCAGCTTCCGTACTAGCGGGGGGTCCTACAATGAGCAGTTCTTC. Protein product: CASSFRTSGGSYNEQFF. This chain connects TRBV5-1 to TRBJ2-1, with TRBD2 matching over 12 bases. The CDR3 consists of 17 residues. Trimming took 2 bases from V and 1 from J; bases not matched to a gene: 4. Per germline, CDR1 SGHRS and CDR2 YFSETQ.